This T cell receptor beta chain was profiled in a study of memory CD4+ T cells and cytomegalovirus serostatus. Study results and limitations: Median bootstrapped AUC for CMV status was about 0.95 originally, approximately 0.93 US-trained.

In regard to this clone: No antigen is known for it.

Single viable CD3+CD4+CD8-CD45RO+ cells were sorted as the memory CD4+ T cells. CD4+ T cells were isolated by positive magnetic selection. Only in-frame clones appear in the TCRdb table, and some are missing; sequencing was by immunoSEQ multiplex PCR. Among tens of thousands of clones listed, more than 60% were seen once. Losses at the gene ends were 0 bases for V and 5 bases for J; bases not matched to a gene: 4. The CDR3 is 15 amino acids. Germline values: CDR1 LNHDA, CDR2 SQIVND (reference sequence). The TCR originated in an adult in good health and CMV-seronegative. V usage is TRBV19 and J usage is TRBJ1-3; 7 bases align to TRBD1. What was sequenced was memory CD4+ T cells from blood. CDR3 in DNA: TGTGCCAGTAGTATAGATCGAGGGGGCAGAAACACCATATATTTT. It specifies CASSIDRGGRNTIYF.